This T cell receptor (beta chain) came from a study of shared clonotypes between healthy human individuals. This CDR3 is built from 14 residues. CDR1 is SNHLY, CDR2 FYNNEI, per germline. Trimming took off 4 bases at V and 6 bases at J, with 13 bases between the two ends. Only in-frame clones appear in the TCRdb table, and some are missing; sequencing was by immunoSEQ multiplex PCR. The sample has over a million clones, roughly 96% seen once. Material: naive CD4+ T cells sorted from blood. Subset of the sample: CD45RA+ positively selected. This TCR came from a man aged 25-45 years in good health. The rearrangement joins TRBV2 to TRBJ2-1; D is possibly TRBD2 (5 bases). The DNA for the CDR3 is TGTGCCAGCAGTGGCCTAGCAGGCCTCAATGAGCAGTTCTTC. Translation: CASSGLAGLNEQFF.